The T cell receptor (beta chain) described here comes from a study of radiotherapy plus CTLA-4 blockade in lung cancer. Study-wide context: Objective response was observed in about 19% of patients, and disease control in roughly 30%.

Turning to this clone: What it binds is not known.

Assay: immunoSEQ multiplex PCR; the TCRdb copy retains only in-frame clones and omits some. The profile shows 85,000 to 90,000 clones, around 90% of them singletons. Per germline, CDR1 SGHDT and CDR2 YYEEEE. CDR3 length: 13 amino acids. The V end lost 4 bases, the J end lost 8 bases, and 12 bases lay between the germline ends. Regarding the study as a whole: The best prediction of response reportedly came from early blood T cell clone dynamics, with interferon-beta. Among blood TCR repertoires after radiotherapy plus ipilimumab, tumor-derived clones expanded.

Focal radiation was given together with CTLA-4 blockade (ipilimumab) to patients with chemo-refractory metastatic non-small-cell lung cancer. The receptor's source is a human donor with non-small cell lung cancer that progressed on radiotherapy plus ipilimumab. The material was peripheral blood, obtained from a patient treated with radiotherapy plus ipilimumab. The chain is built from TRBV5-6 and TRBJ1-4; no reliable D call. CDR3 DNA sequence: TGTGCCAGCAGCGTCGGCCAGAGGGAAAAACTGTTTTTT. It codes for CASSVGQREKLFF.